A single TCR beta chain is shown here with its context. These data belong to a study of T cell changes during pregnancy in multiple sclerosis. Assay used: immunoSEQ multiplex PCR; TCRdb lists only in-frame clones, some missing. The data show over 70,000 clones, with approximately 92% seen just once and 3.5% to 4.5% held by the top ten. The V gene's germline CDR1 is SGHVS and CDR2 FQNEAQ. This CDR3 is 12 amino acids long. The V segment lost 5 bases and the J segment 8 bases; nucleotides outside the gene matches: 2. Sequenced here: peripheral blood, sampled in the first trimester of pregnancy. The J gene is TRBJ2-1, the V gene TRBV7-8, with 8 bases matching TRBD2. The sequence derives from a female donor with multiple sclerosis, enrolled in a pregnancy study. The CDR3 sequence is CASSNSGDEQFF. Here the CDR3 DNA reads TGTGCCAGCAGCAATAGCGGGGATGAGCAGTTCTTC.